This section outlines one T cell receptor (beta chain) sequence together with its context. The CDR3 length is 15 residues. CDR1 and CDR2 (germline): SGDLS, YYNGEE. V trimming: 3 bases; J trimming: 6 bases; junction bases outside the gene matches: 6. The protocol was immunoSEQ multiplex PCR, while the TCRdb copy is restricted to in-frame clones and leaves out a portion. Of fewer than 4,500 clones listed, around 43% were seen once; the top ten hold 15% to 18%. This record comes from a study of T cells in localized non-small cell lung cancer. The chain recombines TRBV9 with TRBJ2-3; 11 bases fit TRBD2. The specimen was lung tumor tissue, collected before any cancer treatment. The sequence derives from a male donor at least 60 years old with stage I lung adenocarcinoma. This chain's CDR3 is CASSALAGGLDTQYF. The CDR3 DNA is TGTGCCAGCAGCGCCTTAGCGGGAGGGTTGGATACGCAGTATTTT.